This T cell receptor beta chain was sequenced for a study of early T cells in non-severe SARS-CoV-2 infection. cDNA molecules, individually, were tagged with unique molecular identifiers. TCRdb re-called the 5' RACE reads with MiXCR, one entry per CDR3 protein. Among more than 25,000 distinct CDR3 sequences, about 5.7% were seen once, and the ten largest hold less than 6%. This CDR3 is built from 16 residues. V was pared by 3 bases and J by 5 bases, with 19 bases between. CDR1 and CDR2 from the germline V gene are KGHSH and LQKENI. The material sequenced was whole blood. The receptor was derived from an adult who was a healthcare worker with PCR-confirmed SARS-CoV-2 infection or an uninfected control (not recorded which). The V gene is TRBV18, the J gene TRBJ1-2, with D hard to call. Written as DNA, the CDR3 is TGTGCCAGCTCACCCTCCGAACCTGACATGGAATATGGCTACACCTTC. It specifies CASSPSEPDMEYGYTF.